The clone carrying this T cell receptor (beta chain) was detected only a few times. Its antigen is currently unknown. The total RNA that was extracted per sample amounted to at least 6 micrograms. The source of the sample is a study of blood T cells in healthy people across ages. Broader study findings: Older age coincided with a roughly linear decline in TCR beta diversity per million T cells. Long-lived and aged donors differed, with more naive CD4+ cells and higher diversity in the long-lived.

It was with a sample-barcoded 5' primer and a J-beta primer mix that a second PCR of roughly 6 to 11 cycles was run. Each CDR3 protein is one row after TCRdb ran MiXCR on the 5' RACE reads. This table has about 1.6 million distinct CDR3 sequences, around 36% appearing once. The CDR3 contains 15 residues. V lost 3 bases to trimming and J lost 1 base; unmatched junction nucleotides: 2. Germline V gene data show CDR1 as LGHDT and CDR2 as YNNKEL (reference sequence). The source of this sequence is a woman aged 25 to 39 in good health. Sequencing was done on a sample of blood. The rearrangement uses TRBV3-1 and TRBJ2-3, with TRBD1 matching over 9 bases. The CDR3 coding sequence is TGTGCCAGCAGCCACCGACAGGGGGGCACAGATACGCAGTATTTT. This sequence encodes CASSHRQGGTDTQYF.